Listed below are T cell receptor beta chains from one sample, sequenced in a study of spatial heterogeneity in lung cancer. TCRdb re-analysed the 5' RACE reads in MiXCR, keeping a single row per CDR3 protein. The table has about 9,400 distinct CDR3 sequences, about 6% seen once. Source: lung tumor tissue, taken at surgery. These receptors were collected from a male donor with early-stage non-small cell lung cancer. The CDR3 runs from the conserved cysteine through the conserved F or W. The D gene is left open where the match is weak. Not every row has a clone size; where given, it reads once, few, many or a size class.

V,J,size,D,DNA,CDR3
TRBV3-1,TRBJ1-1,many,TRBD1,TGTGCCAGCAGCGTGGACAGGTCTGAAGCTTTCTTT,CASSVDRSEAFF
TRBV29-1,TRBJ2-5,.,.,TGCAGCGTTGGGTTGGAGACCCAGTACTTC,CSVGLETQYF
TRBV10-3,TRBJ2-7,many,.,TGTGCCATCAGTGAGGGGGATTTCTCCTACGAGCAGTACTTC,CAISEGDFSYEQYF
TRBV20-1,TRBJ2-1,medium-sized,TRBD2,TGCAGTGCCCGAAGACTAGCAGGTAATGAGCAGTTCTTC,CSARRLAGNEQFF
TRBV27,TRBJ1-6,many,.,TGTGCCAGCAGTTTCGGGAGCTCCTATAATTCACCCCTCCACTTT,CASSFGSSYNSPLHF
TRBV7-9,TRBJ2-3,.,.,TGTGCCAGCAGCTTAGCTACTTATAAAGATACGCAGTATTTT,CASSLATYKDTQYF
TRBV12-3/TRBV12-4,TRBJ2-3,many,.,TGTGCCAGCACCGTGGGGGGTTATCAAGATACGCAGTATTTT,CASTVGGYQDTQYF
TRBV6-1,TRBJ1-5,medium-sized,.,TGTGCCAGCAGTGTTAGATACAATCAGCCCCAGCATTTT,CASSVRYNQPQHF
TRBV20-1,TRBJ1-2,many,.,TGCAGTGCTAGAGATCACGGGGCCCGAAGCTATGGCTACACCTTC,CSARDHGARSYGYTF
TRBV30,TRBJ1-3,.,.,TGTGCCTGGAGTTGGTGGAGCCGAAGCCGAAACACCATATATTTT,CAWSWWSRSRNTIYF
TRBV7-8,TRBJ1-1,medium-sized,.,TGTGCCAGCAGCCCTAGCCAGTTCACTGAAGCTTTCTTT,CASSPSQFTEAFF
TRBV6-5,TRBJ1-1,many,.,TGTGCCAGCAGTTACGAACGGGACACCGGTGAAGCTTTCTTT,CASSYERDTGEAFF
TRBV14,TRBJ2-3,many,TRBD2,TGTGCCAGCAGCCTAGTAGCGGGACGATCTAGCACAGATACGCAGTATTTT,CASSLVAGRSSTDTQYF
TRBV18,TRBJ1-5,many,.,TGTGCCAGCTCACCTGGGGGTCGAAATCAGCCCCAGCATTTT,CASSPGGRNQPQHF
TRBV28,TRBJ2-2,many,.,TGTGCCAGCAGTTTTTCGCAGGGTCGAACCGGGGAGCTGTTTTTT,CASSFSQGRTGELFF
TRBV27,TRBJ1-1,many,.,TGTGCCAGCAGTTCCGGACAGTATGAAGCTTTCTTT,CASSSGQYEAFF
TRBV12-3/TRBV12-4,TRBJ1-1,many,.,TGTGCCAGCAGTTTAGTTACGGGTTTAGGGTTGCGCACTGAAGCTTTCTTT,CASSLVTGLGLRTEAFF
TRBV7-9,TRBJ1-2,.,.,TGTGCCAGCAGCTTCCCGGACCGAGGCCACTATGGCTACACCTTC,CASSFPDRGHYGYTF
TRBV20-1,TRBJ2-5,many,TRBD2,TGCAGTGCCACGAGGGATAGCGGGACAAGGGAGACCCAGTACTTC,CSATRDSGTRETQYF
TRBV24-1,TRBJ2-1,many,TRBD1,TGTGCCACCAGGGGGACAGGCCGTATAGAGCAGTTCTTC,CATRGTGRIEQFF
TRBV28,TRBJ1-5,many,.,TGTGCCAGCAGTCTCGGGACCGTTGTAGGGAGACAGCCCCAGCATTTT,CASSLGTVVGRQPQHF
TRBV10-3,TRBJ1-6,many,.,TGTGCCATCAGTAGTGTTGGGGGGCCCCTCCACTTT,CAISSVGGPLHF
TRBV20-1,TRBJ2-1,many,.,TGCAGTGCTAGAGACTATCTCTTACCTTACAATGAGCAGTTCTTC,CSARDYLLPYNEQFF
TRBV6-5,TRBJ1-6,medium-sized,.,TGTGCCAGCAGTCGCGGGACGGAGGGTTCACCCCTCCACTTT,CASSRGTEGSPLHF
TRBV12-3/TRBV12-4,TRBJ2-1,many,TRBD1,TGTGCCAGCAGTTTCACTAGGGGGCCATACAATGAGCAGTTCTTC,CASSFTRGPYNEQFF
TRBV4-2,TRBJ1-5,many,TRBD1,TGTGCCAGCAGCCAAGCCTCGGGACAGTATAATCAGCCCCAGCATTTT,CASSQASGQYNQPQHF
TRBV6-2/TRBV6-3,TRBJ2-1,many,TRBD2,TGTGCCAGCAGTGGGATAGCGGGAGGGCAACGCAATGAGCAGTTCTTC,CASSGIAGGQRNEQFF
TRBV9,TRBJ2-3,medium-sized,TRBD1,TGTGCCAGCAGCGTAGAGGGACAGGGGTTTTCCACAGATACGCAGTATTTT,CASSVEGQGFSTDTQYF
TRBV12-3/TRBV12-4,TRBJ2-3,many,TRBD2,TGTGCCAGCAGTTTGGAGCGGGGGATCACAGATACGCAGTATTTT,CASSLERGITDTQYF
TRBV12-3/TRBV12-4,TRBJ1-2,many,.,TGTGCCAGCAGCCAAGATGCCCGACGTAGGTATGGCTACACCTTC,CASSQDARRRYGYTF
TRBV6-1,TRBJ2-3,medium-sized,TRBD1,TGTGCCAGCAGTGTTGGGACAGGGCTGAGCACAGATACGCAGTATTTT,CASSVGTGLSTDTQYF
TRBV20-1,TRBJ1-1,.,TRBD1,TGCAGTGCTAGCAGGGGGGCACAAACTGAAGCTTTCTTT,CSASRGAQTEAFF
TRBV2,TRBJ1-5,many,.,TGTGCCAGCAGTGATATGGGGAACAATCAGCCCCAGCATTTT,CASSDMGNNQPQHF
TRBV5-4,TRBJ1-6,many,.,TGTGCCAGCAGCGTAAGGGACTTTAATTCACCCCTCCACTTT,CASSVRDFNSPLHF
TRBV28,TRBJ1-2,many,.,TGTGCCAGCAGTAAGGGGGGGTCAGGCTATGGCTACACCTTC,CASSKGGSGYGYTF
TRBV27,TRBJ2-4,.,TRBD1,TGTGCCAGCAGTTCTACAGGGGGCGCGGTAACTCAGTACTTC,CASSSTGGAVTQYF
TRBV30,TRBJ1-5,many,TRBD1,TGTGCCTGGAGTGTACAGGGGGGGCAGCCCCAGCATTTT,CAWSVQGGQPQHF
TRBV20-1,TRBJ2-5,many,TRBD2,TGCAGTGCTAGCGACCACGTTGGGAGGGGACTAGCGGGCTGCCAAGAGACCCAGTACTTC,CSASDHVGRGLAGCQETQYF
TRBV30,TRBJ1-6,.,.,TGTGCCTGGAGCGAAACAGATAATTCACCCCTCCACTTT,CAWSETDNSPLHF
TRBV12-3/TRBV12-4,TRBJ1-5,many,.,TGTGCCAGCAGTGACAGGCTCCAGCCCCAGCATTTT,CASSDRLQPQHF
TRBV10-1,TRBJ2-3,many,.,TGCGCCAGCAGTGAGTCACTGGGGTCAGGCGATACGCAGTATTTT,CASSESLGSGDTQYF
TRBV5-5,TRBJ1-5,many,TRBD1,TGTGCCAGCAGCGGGACAGGGGATGGGCCCCAGCATTTT,CASSGTGDGPQHF
TRBV11-2,TRBJ1-5,many,TRBD1,TGTGCCAGCAGCTTATCGGGACAGTCGTCCCGGCCCCAGCATTTT,CASSLSGQSSRPQHF
TRBV7-3,TRBJ1-2,many,.,TGTGCCAGCAGCGAAAGAGCTAACTATGGCTACACCTTC,CASSERANYGYTF
TRBV7-2,TRBJ1-2,many,TRBD1,TGTGCCAGCAGCTTCGGGACAGGGCTCGGCTATGGCTACACCTTC,CASSFGTGLGYGYTF